This T cell receptor (beta chain) was identified in a study of a mutant IDH1 vaccine in newly diagnosed glioma. Overall study context: Investigators started vaccination 4-6 weeks after radiotherapy alone, or with temozolomide cycles. Earlier therapy was either radiotherapy, temozolomide, or both, and most got both. Study results and caveats: Induction of immune responses by the vaccine occurred in about 93% of patients.

Here immunoSEQ multiplex PCR was the method, and the copy in TCRdb shows in-frame clones only, minus some. This sample has 50,000 to 60,000 clones, with roughly nine tenths found just once. With respect to this clone: The antigen is unknown.

Trimming shortened V by 0 bases and J by 5 bases, and 13 bases separated the two germline ends. The CDR3 is 14 residues long. Germline V gene sequence: CDR1 GTSNPN, CDR2 SVGIG (reference sequence). The sample's time point: week 11, during vaccination. Every vaccine dose comprised 300 ug of mutant IDH1 20-mer peptide plus topical imiquimod. V usage is TRBV30 and J usage is TRBJ2-5; no clear D gene. This TCR was sampled from a man in his forties or fifties with glioma. The sample consisted of PBMCs, taken from a glioma patient whose treatment included an IDH1 peptide vaccine. The CDR3 sequence is CAWSVGWRGETQYF. The CDR3 DNA is TGTGCCTGGAGTGTAGGTTGGAGAGGCGAGACCCAGTACTTC.